What follows are 29 T cell receptor beta chains derived from one specimen sequenced in a study of cytomegalovirus exposure and HLA in healthy donors. The PCR had 60 Vbeta and 13 Jbeta primers. Some clones are missing from TCRdb's copy, which holds only in-frame ones; the method was immunoSEQ multiplex PCR. In the table there are more than 85,000 clones, approximately 9% of which are singletons. Material for sequencing was PBMCs. These receptors were collected from a man in his fifties or sixties in good health and CMV-seropositive.

This clone was counted between two and nine times. J is TRBJ2-7 and V is TRBV6-5; 11 bases are a match to TRBD2. CDR3 size: 14 residues. V dropped 3 bases and J dropped 6; count of bases not matched to a gene: 4. The germline gives CDR1 MNHEY, CDR2 SVGAGI. In nucleotides, the CDR3 is TGTGCCAGCAGTTATGGGACTAGCGGTGGCGAGCAGTACTTC. Protein: CASSYGTSGGEQYF.

CDR3: CASSEQGQTTDTQYF. CDR3 coding DNA: TGTGCCAGCAGCGAACAGGGGCAAACCACAGATACGCAGTATTTT. The chain couples TRBV5-4 to TRBJ2-3, with 7 bases aligning to TRBD1. V lost 4 bases to trimming and J lost 2 bases; unmatched junction nucleotides: 7. CDR1 and CDR2 (germline): SGHNT, YYREEE (reference sequence). This CDR3 contains 15 residues.

This clone has a handful of counts. The rearrangement links TRBV2 to TRBJ2-4, with D uncertain. Germline V gene data show CDR1 as SNHLY and CDR2 as FYNNEI. Trimming removed 6 bases from V and 9 bases from J, with 6 bases in between. CDR3 length: 10 residues. The CDR3, as DNA: TGTGCCAGCAGATTGAGCATTCAGTACTTC. Translation gives CASRLSIQYF.

The rearrangement uses TRBV10-2 and TRBJ2-2; 9 nucleotides agree with TRBD1. V shed 8 bases, J shed 5 bases, and the junction held 0 bases outside the gene matches. The CDR3 is 12 residues long. Germline-derived CDR1 and CDR2 are WSHSY and SAAADI. Here the CDR3 reads CASGQGTGELFF. The CDR3 coding sequence is TGCGCCAGCGGACAGGGGACCGGGGAGCTGTTTTTT.

Only a few counts were recorded for this clone. This chain connects TRBV11-2 to TRBJ2-1; the match to TRBD1 covers 8 bases. CDR1 SGHAT and CDR2 FQNNGV come from the germline V gene. The V gene end was trimmed by 3 bases and the J gene end by 2 bases; junction bases not matched to a gene: 3. This CDR3 contains 15 residues. The CDR3 is CASSFTGGPYNEQFF. In DNA form, the CDR3 reads TGTGCCAGCAGCTTTACAGGGGGTCCCTACAATGAGCAGTTCTTC.

This clone was seen a few times. The chain joins TRBV5-6 to TRBJ1-1; D gene uncertain. Trimming removed 0 bases at V and 1 base at J, with 7 bases between. The CDR3 is 14 residues long. Looked up from germline, CDR1 is SGHDT and CDR2 is YYEEEE. CDR3 sequence (DNA): TGTGCCAGCAGCTTGGGACATAAGAACACTGAAGCTTTCTTT. It codes for CASSLGHKNTEAFF.

The J gene is TRBJ2-1, the V gene TRBV6-1, with 9 bases aligning to TRBD1. J lost 7 bases, V lost 4 bases, and 11 bases had no gene match. The CDR3 has 16 amino acids. Germline CDR1 is MNHNS and CDR2 is SASEGT. The CDR3 loop is CASSVSGTGLGNEQFF. The CDR3 region has the DNA TGTGCCAGCAGTGTTTCCGGGACAGGGTTAGGGAATGAGCAGTTCTTC.

This clone was counted only a few times. This chain connects TRBV14 to TRBJ2-2, with 9 bases lining up with TRBD2. The germline CDR1 and CDR2 sequences are SGHDN and FVKESK. With V trimmed by 5 bases and J by 2 bases, 6 bases remained unmatched. The CDR3 runs to 16 residues. The CDR3 is CASSLGTSKNTGELFF. The CDR3 region has the DNA TGTGCCAGCAGCTTAGGGACTAGCAAAAACACCGGGGAGCTGTTTTTT.

This clone occurred a few times. The rearrangement uses TRBV28 and TRBJ2-2; possibly TRBD2 for D (7 bases). This CDR3 is 16 amino acids long. CDR1 is MDHEN and CDR2 is SYDVKM in the germline V gene. V lost 8 bases and J 4 bases, leaving 20 bases between the germline ends. This CDR3 is CASWRGRGGITGELFF. In DNA, the CDR3 is TGTGCCAGCTGGCGGGGGAGGGGGGGGATCACCGGGGAGCTGTTTTTT. Using reference TRBV28 and TRBJ2-2 for the parts outside the CDR3, the full variable domain is DVKVTQSSRYLVKRTGEKVFLECVQDMDHENMFWYRQDPGLGLRLIYFSYDVKMKEKGDIPEGYSVSREKKERFSLILESASTNQTSMYLCASWRGRGGITGELFFGEGSRLTVL.

The rearrangement uses TRBV18 and TRBJ1-1; D possibly corresponds to TRBD1 (5 bases). The V end was cut by 0 bases, the J end by 1 base, with 6 bases between. The CDR3 contains 14 residues. Germline V gene data show CDR1 as KGHSH and CDR2 as LQKENI. The CDR3 protein is CASSPPTGNTEAFF. As DNA, the CDR3 is TGTGCCAGCTCACCACCTACAGGGAACACTGAAGCTTTCTTT. The entire variable domain, with the rest obtained from reference TRBV18 and TRBJ1-1, is as follows: NAGVMQNPRHLVRRRGQEARLRCSPMKGHSHVYWYRQLPEEGLKFMVYLQKENIIDESGMPKERFSAEFPKEGPSILRIQQVVRGDSAAYFCASSPPTGNTEAFFGQGTRLTVV.

There are a few counts of this clone. The V gene is TRBV6-1, the J gene TRBJ2-7; 9 bases agree with TRBD1. V was clipped by 4 bases and J by 3 bases; unmatched bases: 4. The CDR3 sequence is 14 residues long. Germline-derived CDR1 and CDR2 are MNHNS and SASEGT. CDR3 sequence: CASSVGTGYYEQYF. DNA of the CDR3: TGTGCCAGCAGTGTGGGGACAGGGTACTACGAGCAGTACTTC.

The chain links TRBV27 to TRBJ2-7; 7 bases line up with TRBD1. The ends lost 6 bases at V and 3 bases at J; junction bases unmatched: 5. This CDR3 region has 13 residues. Germline-derived CDR1 and CDR2 are MNHEY and SMNVEV (reference sequence). In nucleotides, the CDR3 is TGTGCCAGCAGCTTTTCAGGGGGCTACGAGCAGTACTTC. Translated: CASSFSGGYEQYF.

V and J are TRBV6-5 and TRBJ2-7; 7 bases map to TRBD1. This CDR3 is built from 12 residues. V lost 6 bases to trimming and J lost 1 base; unmatched junction nucleotides: 0. Germline CDR1 MNHEY, CDR2 SVGAGI. CDR3 sequence reads: CASRGQSYEQYF. The CDR3 nucleotides read TGTGCCAGCAGGGGACAGTCCTACGAGCAGTACTTC.

V usage is TRBV7-2 and J usage is TRBJ2-7, with unresolved D. The V end lost 1 base, the J end lost 4 bases, and 8 bases lay between the germline ends. The CDR3 runs 13 residues. Per germline, CDR1 SGHTA and CDR2 FQGNSA. The CDR3 DNA is TGTGCCAGCAGCTTAGAACAGTCATACGAGCAGTACTTC. Its translation is CASSLEQSYEQYF.

CDR3 sequence: CASSPVSGTYNEQFF. The DNA for the CDR3 is TGTGCCAGCAGCCCGGTTAGCGGGACTTACAATGAGCAGTTCTTC. The V call is TRBV11-2, the J call TRBJ2-1; 8 nucleotides align to TRBD2. The germline CDR1 and CDR2 sequences are SGHAT and FQNNGV. V dropped 5 bases and J dropped 4; count of bases not matched to a gene: 7. The CDR3 has 15 residues.

The count of this clone is one. The J gene is TRBJ2-1, the V gene TRBV28; the D gene is possibly TRBD1 (5 bases). This CDR3 is 12 amino acids long. Looked up from germline, CDR1 is MDHEN and CDR2 is SYDVKM. Trimming stripped 7 bases from V and 7 bases from J, with 11 bases between. The CDR3 coding sequence is TGTGCCAGCACCCCCGACAGAAATGAGCAGTTCTTC. Translated, it gives CASTPDRNEQFF.

The chain joins TRBV19 to TRBJ2-4, with no clear D. CDR1 and CDR2 from the germline V gene are LNHDA and SQIVND (reference sequence). The CDR3 sequence is 13 residues long. With 8 bases removed from V and 8 bases from J, the gap between germline ends came to 16 bases. The chain's CDR3 is CASRPRPADIQYF. In DNA form, the CDR3 reads TGTGCCAGTCGCCCCCGGCCGGCGGACATTCAGTACTTC.

V gene TRBV4-1 combines with J gene TRBJ2-5; D perhaps matches TRBD2 (5 bases). The J call may be wrong; the DNA end is better matched by TRBJ2-7. The CDR3 sequence is 14 residues long. Per germline, CDR1 MGHRA and CDR2 YSYEKL. CDR3 sequence (DNA): TGCGCCAGCAGCGCTGGGGAGCACGTTGACGAGCAGTACTTC. This translates into CASSAGEHVDEQYF.

In its sample, this clone was seen a few times. The genes are TRBV6-5 and TRBJ1-6, with TRBD1 as a possible D gene (5 bases). CDR1 and CDR2 from the germline V gene are MNHEY and SVGAGI. The CDR3 consists of 15 residues. V was clipped by 6 bases and J by 2 bases, with 11 bases between them. Written as DNA, the CDR3 is TGTGCCAGCAGCCTGGCAGGGCCCTATAATTCACCCCTCCACTTT. Amino acids: CASSLAGPYNSPLHF.

This clone appeared a few times. The V and J genes are TRBV19 and TRBJ1-4; D uncertain. V lost 6 bases and J 7 bases, leaving 15 bases between the germline ends. Germline lookup yields CDR1 LNHDA and CDR2 SQIVND (reference sequence). The CDR3 has 14 residues. CDR3: CASSAAEGIEKLFF. The CDR3 bases are TGTGCCAGTAGCGCCGCGGAGGGTATTGAAAAACTGTTTTTT. Full variable domain (outside the CDR3, taken from reference TRBV19 and TRBJ1-4): DGGITQSPKYLFRKEGQNVTLSCEQNLNHDAMYWYRQDPGQGLRLIYYSQIVNDFQKGDIAEGYSVSREKKESFPLTVTSAQKNPTAFYLCASSAAEGIEKLFFGSGTQLSVL.

This rearrangement joins TRBV11-2 to TRBJ2-2; 12 bases fit TRBD2. CDR3 length equals 13 residues. The germline V gene has CDR1 SGHAT and CDR2 FQNNGV. V shed 8 bases, J shed 5 bases, and the junction held 0 bases outside the gene matches. The CDR3 spells CASGTSGTGELFF. The CDR3 DNA follows: TGTGCCAGCGGGACTAGCGGGACCGGGGAGCTGTTTTTT.

This clone showed up just a few times. The V call is TRBV7-9, the J call TRBJ1-2, with 12 bases that match TRBD1. The V and J ends lost 2 bases and 13 bases, in that order; junction bases with no gene match: 14. The germline V gene encodes CDR1 SEHNR and CDR2 FQNEAQ (reference sequence). The CDR3 is 16 amino acids. CDR3 coding DNA: TGTGCCAGCAGCTTAACTCGTACCGGGACAGGGGGCATAATCACCTTC. It specifies CASSLTRTGTGGIITF.

The V and J genes are TRBV20-1 and TRBJ2-1, with D unresolved. Germline CDR1 DFQATT, CDR2 SNEGSKA (reference sequence). V was pared by 3 bases and J by 4 bases, with 4 bases between. This CDR3 spans 11 amino acids. The CDR3, as DNA: TGCAGTGCTAGTCTTTACAATGAGCAGTTCTTC. Translated: CSASLYNEQFF.

This clone was counted a few times. The sample contains more than one DNA sequence encoding this CDR3. The gene calls are TRBV9 and TRBJ1-2; D call uncertain. The CDR3 totals 14 residues. Germline assignment: CDR1 SGDLS and CDR2 YYNGEE. Trimming took 2 bases from V and 4 from J, leaving 12 bases between them. CDR3 loop: CASSVDGGGYGYTF. The CDR3 DNA reads TGTGCCAGCAGCGTCGATGGAGGAGGCTATGGCTACACCTTC. Full variable domain (rest looked up from reference TRBV9 and TRBJ1-2): DSGVTQTPKHLITATGQRVTLRCSPRSGDLSVYWYQQSLDQGLQFLIQYYNGEERAKGNILERFSAQQFPDLHSELNLSSLELGDSALYFCASSVDGGGYGYTFGSGTRLTVV.

V and J are TRBV2 and TRBJ1-5; D is unresolved. Trimming took off 8 bases at V and 9 bases at J, with 20 bases between the two ends. CDR1 and CDR2 (germline): SNHLY, FYNNEI. CDR3 length: 14 residues. In nucleotides, the CDR3 is TGTGCCAGCTCCTACAGAGGGTCCCAACGGCCCCAGCATTTT. It translates to CASSYRGSQRPQHF.

As for this clone: The same CDR3 also results from other DNA sequences found in this sample. The genes are TRBV29-1 and TRBJ1-2; TRBD1 is a possible D gene (6 bases). The germline gives CDR1 SQVTM, CDR2 ANQGSEA. V was trimmed by 1 base and J by 8 bases, leaving 23 bases between them. This CDR3 is 16 amino acids long. CDR3 protein: CSVEGRGGDPRAGYTF. The CDR3 region has the DNA TGCAGCGTTGAAGGGAGGGGGGGGGATCCTAGAGCCGGCTACACCTTC.

The V call is TRBV30, the J call TRBJ2-4, with 7 bases fitting TRBD1. J lost 9 bases, V lost 4 bases, and 6 bases had no gene match. Germline lookup yields CDR1 GTSNPN and CDR2 SVGIG (reference sequence). The CDR3 runs to 12 residues. The CDR3 nucleotides read TGTGCCTGGAATCCGGGACAGAGCATTCAGTACTTC. It encodes CAWNPGQSIQYF.

Details on this clone: This CDR3 is also generated by other DNA sequences in the sample. This chain connects TRBV6-5 to TRBJ2-7, with TRBD1 as a possible D gene (5 bases). V was pared by 3 bases and J by 3 bases, with 9 bases between. The germline V gene has CDR1 MNHEY and CDR2 SVGAGI. The CDR3 loop spans 13 amino acids. The CDR3 protein is CASSYRQGYEQYF. Here the CDR3 DNA reads TGTGCCAGCAGTTATCGCCAGGGCTACGAGCAGTACTTC.

This clone turned up a few times. V gene TRBV6-5 combines with J gene TRBJ1-1; TRBD1 might be the D (5 bases). V was trimmed by 3 bases and J by 0 bases, leaving 11 bases between them. The CDR3 extends over 15 amino acids. The germline V gene has CDR1 MNHEY and CDR2 SVGAGI. The CDR3 protein is CASSYYRQLNTEAFF. The CDR3 nucleotides are TGTGCCAGCAGTTATTACAGACAGTTGAACACTGAAGCTTTCTTT.